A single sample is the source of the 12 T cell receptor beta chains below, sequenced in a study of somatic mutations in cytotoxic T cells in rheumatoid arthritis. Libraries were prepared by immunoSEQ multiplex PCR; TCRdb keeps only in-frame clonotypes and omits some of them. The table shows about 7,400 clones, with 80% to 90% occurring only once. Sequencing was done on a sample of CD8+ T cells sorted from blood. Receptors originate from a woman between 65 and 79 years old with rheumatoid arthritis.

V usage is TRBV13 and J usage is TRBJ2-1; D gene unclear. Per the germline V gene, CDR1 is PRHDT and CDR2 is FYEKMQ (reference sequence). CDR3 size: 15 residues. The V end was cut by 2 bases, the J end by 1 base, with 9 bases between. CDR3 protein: CASSLISGSYNEQFF. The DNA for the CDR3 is TGTGCCAGCAGCTTAATTTCCGGGTCCTACAATGAGCAGTTCTTC.

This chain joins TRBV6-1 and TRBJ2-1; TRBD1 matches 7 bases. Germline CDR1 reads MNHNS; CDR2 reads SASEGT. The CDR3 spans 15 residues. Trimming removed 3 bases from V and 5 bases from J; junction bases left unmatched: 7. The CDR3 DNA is TGTGCCAGCAGTGACTCGGGACAGCTAAACAATGAGCAGTTCTTC. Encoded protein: CASSDSGQLNNEQFF.

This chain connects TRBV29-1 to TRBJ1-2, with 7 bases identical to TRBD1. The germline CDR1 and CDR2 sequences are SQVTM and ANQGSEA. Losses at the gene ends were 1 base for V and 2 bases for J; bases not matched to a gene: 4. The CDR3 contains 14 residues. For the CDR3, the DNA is TGCAGCGTTGAAGGTGTGACAGGGAACTATGGCTACACCTTC. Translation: CSVEGVTGNYGYTF.

In nucleotides, the CDR3 is TGTGCCATCAGTGAGGTCAGATCCACTGAAGCTTTCTTT. Protein product: CAISEVRSTEAFF. The V gene is TRBV10-3, the J gene TRBJ1-1; D is unresolved. The CDR3 consists of 13 residues. Trimming shortened V by 2 bases and J by 4 bases, and 8 bases separated the two germline ends. The germline CDR1 and CDR2 sequences are ENHRY and SYGVKD.

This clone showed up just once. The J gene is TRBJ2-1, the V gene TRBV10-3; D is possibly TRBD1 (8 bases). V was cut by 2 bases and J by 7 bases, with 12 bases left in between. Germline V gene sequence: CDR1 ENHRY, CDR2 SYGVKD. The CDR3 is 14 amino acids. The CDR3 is CAISETGGGNEQFF. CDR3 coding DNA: TGTGCCATCAGTGAGACAGGGGGGGGTAATGAGCAGTTCTTC.

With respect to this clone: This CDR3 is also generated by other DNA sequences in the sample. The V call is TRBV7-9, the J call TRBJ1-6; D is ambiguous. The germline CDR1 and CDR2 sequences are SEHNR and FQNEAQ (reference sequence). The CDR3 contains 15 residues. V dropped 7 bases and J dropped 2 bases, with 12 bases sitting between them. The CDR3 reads CASISEVAYNSPLHF. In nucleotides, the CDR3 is TGTGCCAGCATATCTGAGGTCGCCTATAATTCACCCCTCCACTTT. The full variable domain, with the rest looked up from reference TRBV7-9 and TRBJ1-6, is DTGVSQNPRHKITKRGQNVTFRCDPISEHNRLYWYRQTLGQGPEFLTYFQNEAQLEKSRLLSDRFSAERPKGSFSTLEIQRTEQGDSAMYLCASISEVAYNSPLHFGNGTRLTVT.

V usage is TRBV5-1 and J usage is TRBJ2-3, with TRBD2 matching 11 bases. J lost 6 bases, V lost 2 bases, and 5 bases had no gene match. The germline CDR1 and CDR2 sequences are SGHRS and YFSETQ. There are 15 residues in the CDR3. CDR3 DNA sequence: TGCGCCAGCAGCTTTAGCGGGGGGGCCGGTGATACGCAGTATTTT. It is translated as CASSFSGGAGDTQYF.

The CDR3 loop reads CASSQGSGQETQYF. The DNA of the CDR3 is TGCGCCAGCAGCCAAGGGTCAGGCCAAGAGACCCAGTACTTC. J is TRBJ2-5 and V is TRBV4-3; D not certain. Trimming took 1 base from V and 1 from J, leaving 7 bases between them. From germline, CDR1 is LGHNA and CDR2 YSLEER. The CDR3 runs 14 residues.

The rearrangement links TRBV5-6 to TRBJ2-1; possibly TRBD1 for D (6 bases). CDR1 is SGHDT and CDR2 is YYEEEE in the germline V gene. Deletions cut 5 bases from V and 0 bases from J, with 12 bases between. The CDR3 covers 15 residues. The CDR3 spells CASSRDISSYNEQFF. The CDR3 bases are TGTGCCAGCAGTAGGGACATTAGCTCCTACAATGAGCAGTTCTTC.

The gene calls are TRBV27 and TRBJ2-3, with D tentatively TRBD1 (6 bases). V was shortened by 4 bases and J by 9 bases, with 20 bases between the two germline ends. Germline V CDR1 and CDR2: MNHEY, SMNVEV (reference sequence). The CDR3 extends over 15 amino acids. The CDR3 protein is CASSSRDTPFGTQYF. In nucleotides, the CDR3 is TGTGCCAGCAGTTCCCGGGACACCCCATTCGGGACGCAGTATTTT.

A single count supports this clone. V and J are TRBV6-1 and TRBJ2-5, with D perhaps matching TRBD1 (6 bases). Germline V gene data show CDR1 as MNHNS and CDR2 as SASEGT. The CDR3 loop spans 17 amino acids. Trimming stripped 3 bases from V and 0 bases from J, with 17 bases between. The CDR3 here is CASSDPMRGKYQETQYF. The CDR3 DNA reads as TGTGCCAGCAGTGACCCGATGAGGGGGAAGTACCAAGAGACCCAGTACTTC.

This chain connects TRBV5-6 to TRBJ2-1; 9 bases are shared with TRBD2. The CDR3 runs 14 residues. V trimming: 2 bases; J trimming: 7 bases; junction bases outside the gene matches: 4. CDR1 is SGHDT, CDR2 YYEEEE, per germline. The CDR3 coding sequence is TGTGCCAGCAGCTTCGGGCGGGGGGGGAATGAGCAGTTCTTC. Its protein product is CASSFGRGGNEQFF.